Listed here are 22 T cell receptor beta chains from one sample, sequenced in a study of patients and donors after allogeneic stem cell transplantation. A single record per CDR3 protein comes from TCRdb applying MiXCR to the RT-PCR reads. The table lists about 90,000 distinct CDR3 sequences, roughly 52% of them singletons. The sample was blood, either unsorted or a sorted T cell fraction (not recorded which). These receptors were obtained from a human donor who was either an allogeneic HSCT recipient or a stem cell or donor lymphocyte infusion donor (not recorded which). It is not recorded whose cells these are; they may come from a transplant donor.

The gene calls are TRBV4-3 and TRBJ2-1, with D hard to call. Trimming removed 0 bases from V and 6 bases from J, with 15 bases in between. This CDR3 comprises 16 residues. The germline gives CDR1 LGHNA, CDR2 YSLEER. CDR3 protein: CASSQDFLDGGNEQFF. As DNA, the CDR3 is TGCGCCAGCAGCCAAGACTTTCTAGACGGTGGCAATGAGCAGTTCTTC.

The rearrangement uses TRBV6-2 or TRBV6-3 and TRBJ1-1; no clear D. The CDR3 sequence is 15 residues long. Trimming removed 3 bases from V and 0 bases from J, with 11 bases in between. CDR1 is MNHEY and CDR2 is SVGEGT in the germline V gene. CDR3 sequence (DNA): TGTGCCAGCAGTTATTTCCCGGAGGTGAACACTGAAGCTTTCTTT. It codes for CASSYFPEVNTEAFF.

V and J are TRBV28 and TRBJ1-1, with no clear D. CDR1 is MDHEN and CDR2 is SYDVKM in the germline V gene. V dropped 2 bases and J dropped 3 bases, with 4 bases sitting between them. The CDR3 sequence is 12 residues long. The CDR3 nucleotides are TGTGCCAGCAGTTTAAAGGACACTGAAGCTTTCTTT. Translating it yields CASSLKDTEAFF.

The chain employs TRBV4-1 and TRBJ1-1; no firm D call. V lost 4 bases to trimming and J lost 0 bases, with 9 bases between them. The CDR3 covers 14 residues. Germline CDR1 MGHRA, CDR2 YSYEKL. The CDR3 DNA follows: TGCGCCAGCAGCCTACGGGTCCTGAACACTGAAGCTTTCTTT. This gives the protein CASSLRVLNTEAFF.

V and J are TRBV24-1 and TRBJ1-2, with a possible D match to TRBD1 (5 bases). Germline V gene lookup returns CDR1 KGHDR and CDR2 SFDVKD. This CDR3 has 12 amino acids. V lost 8 bases to trimming and J lost 0 bases, with 6 bases between them. CDR3 amino acids: CATTTANYGYTF. DNA of the CDR3: TGTGCCACCACGACAGCTAACTATGGCTACACCTTC.

The J gene is TRBJ1-1, the V gene TRBV2; D is uncertain. Germline assignment: CDR1 SNHLY and CDR2 FYNNEI. V lost 6 bases, J lost 11 bases, and 16 bases lay in between. CDR3 size: 12 residues. The CDR3 DNA sequence: TGTGCCAGCAGGACCGACTCTCGGACGGCTTTCTTT. It is translated as CASRTDSRTAFF.

This rearrangement joins TRBV10-1 to TRBJ1-1; D gene ambiguous. Looked up from germline, CDR1 is WNHNN and CDR2 is SYGVQD (reference sequence). V lost 3 bases and J lost 1, with 6 bases in between. The CDR3 is 13 residues long. The CDR3 protein is CASSDGWNTEAFF. Written as DNA, the CDR3 is TGCGCCAGCAGTGATGGTTGGAACACTGAAGCTTTCTTT.

The chain uses TRBV12-3 or TRBV12-4 and TRBJ2-1, with D possibly TRBD2 on 6 matching bases. Between the trimmed V and J ends, which lost 4 bases and 0 bases, there was a span of 10 bases. The CDR3 spans 15 residues. CDR3 sequence reads: CASSSDGSSYNEQFF. The CDR3 DNA sequence: TGTGCCAGCAGTTCTGACGGGAGCTCCTACAATGAGCAGTTCTTC.

This chain links TRBV12-3 or TRBV12-4 with TRBJ2-7; D uncertain. This CDR3 has 14 amino acids. Trimming pared 1 base from V and 7 bases from J, leaving 14 bases between. This CDR3 is CASSLGHQRTEQYF. CDR3 bases: TGTGCCAGCAGTTTAGGTCACCAACGGACGGAGCAGTACTTC.

This clonotype has more than one count but fewer than ten. At one boundary the junction diverges from the germline segment, which might be a read error. The J gene is TRBJ1-1, the V gene TRBV7-2; D is unclear. Looked up from germline, CDR1 is SGHTA and CDR2 is FQGNSA. The CDR3 length is 11 residues. This CDR3 is CASTLYTEAFF. CDR3 DNA: TGTGCCAGCACCTTATACACTGAAGCTTTCTTT. Supplemented by reference TRBV7-2 and TRBJ1-1, the full variable domain reads GAGVSQSPSNKVTEKGKDVELRCDPISGHTALYWYRQSLGQGLEFLIYFQGNSAPDKSGLPSDRFSAERTGGSVSTLTIQRTQQEDSAVYLCASTLYTEAFFGQGTRLTVV.

The chain carries TRBV25-1 and TRBJ1-2; unclear D gene. V was cut by 1 base and J by 3 bases, with 9 bases left in between. CDR3 length: 14 residues. Germline-derived CDR1 and CDR2 are MGHDK and SYGVNS. CDR3 sequence reads: CASSEWGVYYGYTF. The CDR3 DNA sequence: TGTGCCAGCAGTGAATGGGGTGTTTACTATGGCTACACCTTC.

This clonotype was detected once. The gene calls are TRBV7-8 and TRBJ2-3; D gene uncertain. Germline-derived CDR1 and CDR2 are SGHVS and FQNEAQ. The ends were cut back, 11 bases at V and 6 bases at J, with 12 bases in the middle. This CDR3 has 11 residues. The CDR3 protein is CAVFEWDTQYF. CDR3 nucleotide sequence: TGTGCCGTTTTTGAGTGGGATACGCAGTATTTT.

The rearrangement links TRBV7-9 to TRBJ2-7; D is unclear. The V gene lost 1 base and the J gene lost 7 bases, with 8 bases spanning the gap. The V gene's germline CDR1 is SEHNR and CDR2 FQNEAQ (reference sequence). The CDR3 loop spans 12 amino acids. DNA of the CDR3: TGTGCCAGCAGCTTAGATGGCGAAGAGCAGTACTTC. Residues: CASSLDGEEQYF.

This clonotype was seen at least ten times. J is TRBJ2-1 and V is TRBV2; 10 bases fit TRBD2. Germline V gene data show CDR1 as SNHLY and CDR2 as FYNNEI. V dropped 7 bases and J dropped 12; count of bases not matched to a gene: 3. The CDR3 spans 11 residues. CDR3 DNA: TGTGCCAGCACTAGCGGGAGTACGCAGTTCTTC. It is translated as CASTSGSTQFF.

This clonotype turned up a few times. This chain links TRBV6-5 with TRBJ1-6, with D tentatively TRBD1 (6 bases). V lost 6 bases, J lost 10 bases, and 19 bases lay in between. CDR1 is MNHEY and CDR2 is SVGAGI in the germline V gene. The CDR3 is 15 residues long. The CDR3 sequence is CASSSNRALRSPLHF. CDR3 nucleotide sequence: TGTGCCAGCAGCAGCAACAGGGCCCTACGATCACCCCTCCACTTT.

J is TRBJ2-5 and V is TRBV14; D is unresolved. Trimming left V 1 base short and J 2 bases short, with 14 bases between. The CDR3 has 16 residues. Germline V CDR1 and CDR2: SGHDN, FVKESK. CDR3 coding DNA: TGTGCCAGCAGCCAAGTAACAGACCCGATACAAGAGACCCAGTACTTC. Encoded protein: CASSQVTDPIQETQYF.

The table lists this clonotype with many counts. The rearrangement uses TRBV25-1 and TRBJ1-1; D call uncertain. This CDR3 has 11 amino acids. V shed 5 bases and J shed 4 bases, with 5 bases lying between them. CDR1 is MGHDK and CDR2 is SYGVNS in the germline V gene. CDR3 in amino acids: CASSSGTEAFF. As DNA, the CDR3 is TGTGCCAGCAGTTCCGGCACTGAAGCTTTCTTT.

CDR3 loop: CASSLSPLDSPYGYTF. The CDR3 DNA reads TGTGCCAGCAGCTTAAGTCCTCTGGACTCCCCCTATGGCTACACCTTC. V and J are TRBV11-2 and TRBJ1-2; the D is unclear. Between the trimmed V and J ends, which lost 2 bases and 4 bases, there was a span of 17 bases. Germline V gives CDR1 SGHAT, CDR2 FQNNGV. The CDR3 totals 16 residues.

This clonotype was seen a handful of times. The gene calls are TRBV6-1 and TRBJ1-1, with D perhaps TRBD1 (6 bases). Germline V gene sequence: CDR1 MNHNS, CDR2 SASEGT. The CDR3 has 15 residues. V was shortened by 6 bases and J by 0 bases, with 14 bases between the two germline ends. In DNA form, the CDR3 reads TGTGCCAGCAGCCGACAGGAGTCCATGAACACTGAAGCTTTCTTT. Translated: CASSRQESMNTEAFF.

The chain joins TRBV7-2 to TRBJ2-1; 9 bases line up with TRBD2. Germline V gene data show CDR1 as SGHTA and CDR2 as FQGNSA. J gave up 3 bases and V 3 bases, and 6 bases lay outside the gene matches. The CDR3 contains 16 residues. In DNA, the CDR3 is TGTGCCAGCAGCTTCAGACTAGCGGACCTCTACAATGAGCAGTTCTTC. This translates into CASSFRLADLYNEQFF.

This clonotype has just a few counts. The chain has TRBV14 and TRBJ1-4; no firm D call. CDR3 size: 15 residues. V was shortened by 0 bases and J by 0 bases, with 5 bases between the two germline ends. Per the germline V gene, CDR1 is SGHDN and CDR2 is FVKESK. The CDR3 sequence: CASSQEVSTNEKLFF. The CDR3 region has the DNA TGTGCCAGCAGCCAAGAGGTCTCAACTAATGAAAAACTGTTTTTT.

The chain links TRBV6-2 or TRBV6-3 to TRBJ2-7; D is unclear. V lost 2 bases, J lost 2 bases, and 19 bases lay in between. The CDR3 sequence is 17 residues long. Germline assignment: CDR1 MNHEY and CDR2 SVGEGT. The DNA of the CDR3 is TGTGCCAGCAGTTACCCCGGCTCCGGCCGTCGAACCTACGAGCAGTACTTC. Translation: CASSYPGSGRRTYEQYF.